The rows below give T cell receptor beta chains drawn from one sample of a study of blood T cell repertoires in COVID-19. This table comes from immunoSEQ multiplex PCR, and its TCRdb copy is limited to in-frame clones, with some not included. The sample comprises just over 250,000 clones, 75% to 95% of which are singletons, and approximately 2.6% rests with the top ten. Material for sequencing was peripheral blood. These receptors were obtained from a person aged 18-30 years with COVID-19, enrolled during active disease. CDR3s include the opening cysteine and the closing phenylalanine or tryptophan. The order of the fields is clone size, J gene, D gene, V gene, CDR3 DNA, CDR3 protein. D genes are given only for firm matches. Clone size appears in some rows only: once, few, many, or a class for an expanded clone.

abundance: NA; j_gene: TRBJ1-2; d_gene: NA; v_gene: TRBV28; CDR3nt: TGTGCCAGCAGTTTATTAGGGGCCTTTAGCTATGGCTACACCTTC; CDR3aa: CASSLLGAFSYGYTF
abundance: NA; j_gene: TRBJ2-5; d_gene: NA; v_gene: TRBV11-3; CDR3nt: TGTGCCAGCAGCTTAAGCGGGACAGGAGAGACCCAGTACTTC; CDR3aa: CASSLSGTGETQYF
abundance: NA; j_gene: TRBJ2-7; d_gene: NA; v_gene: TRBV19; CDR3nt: TGTGCCAGTAGTCCCTACGGGGACGAGCAGTACTTC; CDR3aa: CASSPYGDEQYF
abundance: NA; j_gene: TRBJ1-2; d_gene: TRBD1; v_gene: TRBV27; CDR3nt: TGTGCCAGCAGTTTATTGGGAACAGGGGGCGCCTATGGCTACACCTTC; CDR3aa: CASSLLGTGGAYGYTF
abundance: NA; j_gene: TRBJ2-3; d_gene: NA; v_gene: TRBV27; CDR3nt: TGTGCCAGCAGTATTAGCGGCAGCACAGATACGCAGTATTTT; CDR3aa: CASSISGSTDTQYF
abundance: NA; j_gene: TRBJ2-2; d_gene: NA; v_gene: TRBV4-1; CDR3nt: TGCGCCAGCAGGATGGGACAGAACACCGGGGAGCTGTTTTTT; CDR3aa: CASRMGQNTGELFF
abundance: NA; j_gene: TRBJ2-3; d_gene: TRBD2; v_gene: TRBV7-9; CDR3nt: TGTGCCAGCAGCTACACTAGCGGGGGAACAGATACGCAGTATTTT; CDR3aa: CASSYTSGGTDTQYF
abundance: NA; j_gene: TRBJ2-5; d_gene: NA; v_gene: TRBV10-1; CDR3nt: TGCGCCAGCAAGACAGAGTACCAAGAGACCCAGTACTTC; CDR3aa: CASKTEYQETQYF
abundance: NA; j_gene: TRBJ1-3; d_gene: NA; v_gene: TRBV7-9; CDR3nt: TGTGCCAGCAGCCGACAGGAGAGCTCTGGAAACACCATATATTTT; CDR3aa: CASSRQESSGNTIYF
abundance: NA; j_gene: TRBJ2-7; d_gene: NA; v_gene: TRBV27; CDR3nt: TGTGCCAGCAGACCTTTGACAGGGGAGGGGGAGCAGTACTTC; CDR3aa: CASRPLTGEGEQYF
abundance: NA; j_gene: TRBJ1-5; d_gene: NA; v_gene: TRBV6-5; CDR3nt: TGTGCCAGCAGTCCGTTCCAGGATCAGCCCCAGCATTTT; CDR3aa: CASSPFQDQPQHF
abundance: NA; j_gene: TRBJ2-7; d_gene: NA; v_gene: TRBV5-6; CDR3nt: TGTGCCAGCAGCGTGGGACTGACTTCCTACGAGCAGTACTTC; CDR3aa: CASSVGLTSYEQYF
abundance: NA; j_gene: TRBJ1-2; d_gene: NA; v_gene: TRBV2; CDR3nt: TGTGCCAGCAGTTTGAACATTGGCTACACCTTC; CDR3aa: CASSLNIGYTF
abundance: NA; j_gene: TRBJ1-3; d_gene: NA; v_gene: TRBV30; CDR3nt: TGTGCCTGGAGTGCCACAGGGACCAGCTCTGGAAACACCATATATTTT; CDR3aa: CAWSATGTSSGNTIYF
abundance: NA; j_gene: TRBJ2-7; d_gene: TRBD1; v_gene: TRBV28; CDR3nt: TGTGCCAGCAGCCGAGGCCTAGGAGGACAGGGCTACGAGCAGTACTTC; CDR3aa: CASSRGLGGQGYEQYF
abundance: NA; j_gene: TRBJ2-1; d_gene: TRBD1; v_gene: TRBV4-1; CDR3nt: TGCGCCAGCAGCCAAGATTTGTCAGGGGGCCCCCTAGATGAGCAGTTCTTC; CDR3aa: CASSQDLSGGPLDEQFF
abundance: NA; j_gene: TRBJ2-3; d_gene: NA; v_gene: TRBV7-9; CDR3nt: TGTGCCAGCAGCTTGGCATCAGATACGCAGTATTTT; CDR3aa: CASSLASDTQYF
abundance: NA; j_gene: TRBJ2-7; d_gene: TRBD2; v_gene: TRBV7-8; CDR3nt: TGTGCCAGCAGCTTAGAAGGCGGTCTAGCGGGAGTCTACGAGCAGTACTTC; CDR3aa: CASSLEGGLAGVYEQYF
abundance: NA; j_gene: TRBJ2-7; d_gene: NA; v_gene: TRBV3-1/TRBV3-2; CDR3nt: TGTGCCAGCAGCCCCCCGGGGGGCTCGTACGAGCAGTACTTC; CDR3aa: CASSPPGGSYEQYF
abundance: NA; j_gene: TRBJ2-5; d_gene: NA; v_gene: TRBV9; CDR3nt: TGTGCCAGCAGCGTAGAGGGGAACCAAGAGACCCAGTACTTC; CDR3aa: CASSVEGNQETQYF
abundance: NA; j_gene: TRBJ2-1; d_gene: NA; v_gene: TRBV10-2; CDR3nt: TGCGCCAGCAGCGACCAGGGCGGCCTCTCCTACAATGAGCAGTTCTTC; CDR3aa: CASSDQGGLSYNEQFF
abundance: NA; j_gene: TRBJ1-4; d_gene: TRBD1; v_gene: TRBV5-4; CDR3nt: TGTGCCAGCAGCCGGGACAGCATTAATGAAAAACTGTTTTTT; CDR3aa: CASSRDSINEKLFF
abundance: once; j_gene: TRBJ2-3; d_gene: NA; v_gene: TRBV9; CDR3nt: TGTGCCAGCAGCGGAGCTACAGATACGCAGTATTTT; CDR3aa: CASSGATDTQYF
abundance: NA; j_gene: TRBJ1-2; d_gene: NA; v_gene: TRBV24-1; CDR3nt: TGTGCCACTGCGGACAGCTATGGCTACACCTTC; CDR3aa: CATADSYGYTF
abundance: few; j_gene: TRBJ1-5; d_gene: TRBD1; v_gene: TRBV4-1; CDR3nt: TGCGCCAGCAGCCAAGTACAGGGGTATCAGCCCCAGCATTTT; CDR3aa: CASSQVQGYQPQHF
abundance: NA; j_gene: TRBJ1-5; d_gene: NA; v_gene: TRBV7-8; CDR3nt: TGTGCCAGCAGCGGAAGGGACTTCGATCAGCCCCAGCATTTT; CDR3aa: CASSGRDFDQPQHF
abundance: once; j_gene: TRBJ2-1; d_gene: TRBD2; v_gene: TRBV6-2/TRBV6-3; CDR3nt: TGTGCCAGCAGCCTAGCGGGAGTACAGGACAATGAGCAGTTCTTC; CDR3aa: CASSLAGVQDNEQFF
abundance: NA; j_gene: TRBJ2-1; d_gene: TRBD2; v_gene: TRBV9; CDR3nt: TGTGCCAGCAGCGTAGACGGGAGGGCCGGCCGTCGGTTCTTC; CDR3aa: CASSVDGRAGRRFF
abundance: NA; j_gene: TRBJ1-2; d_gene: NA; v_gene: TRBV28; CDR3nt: TGTGCCAGCTCGTCGGCGGGCTATGGCTACACCTTC; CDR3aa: CASSSAGYGYTF
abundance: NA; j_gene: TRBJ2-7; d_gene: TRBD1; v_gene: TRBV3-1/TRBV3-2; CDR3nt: TGTGCCAGCAGCCCACGAGGAAAGGACAGGGTGACCTACGAGCAGTACTTC; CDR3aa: CASSPRGKDRVTYEQYF
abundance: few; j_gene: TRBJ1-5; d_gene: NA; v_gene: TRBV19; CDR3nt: TGTGCCAGTAGTGTGGGGACACGGGGCAGCAATCAGCCCCAGCATTTT; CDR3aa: CASSVGTRGSNQPQHF
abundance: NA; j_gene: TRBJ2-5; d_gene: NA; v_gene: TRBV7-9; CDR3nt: TGTGCCAGCAGCCCGGGGGACAGTCACCAAGAGACCCAGTACTTC; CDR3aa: CASSPGDSHQETQYF
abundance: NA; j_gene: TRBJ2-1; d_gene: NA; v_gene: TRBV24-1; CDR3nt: TGTGCCACCAGTGTTGTTACGTCGAAAGGGGACAATGAGCAGTTCTTC; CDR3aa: CATSVVTSKGDNEQFF
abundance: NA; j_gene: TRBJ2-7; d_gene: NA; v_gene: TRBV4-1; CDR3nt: TGCGCCAGCAGCCAAGCTGGGACTCCATCCTACTACGAGCAGTACTTC; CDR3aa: CASSQAGTPSYYEQYF
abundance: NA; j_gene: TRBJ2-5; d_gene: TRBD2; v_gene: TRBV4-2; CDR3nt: TGTGCCAGCAGCCAAGATCTACGGGGGGGCGGGACCCAAGAGACCCAGTACTTC; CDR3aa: CASSQDLRGGGTQETQYF